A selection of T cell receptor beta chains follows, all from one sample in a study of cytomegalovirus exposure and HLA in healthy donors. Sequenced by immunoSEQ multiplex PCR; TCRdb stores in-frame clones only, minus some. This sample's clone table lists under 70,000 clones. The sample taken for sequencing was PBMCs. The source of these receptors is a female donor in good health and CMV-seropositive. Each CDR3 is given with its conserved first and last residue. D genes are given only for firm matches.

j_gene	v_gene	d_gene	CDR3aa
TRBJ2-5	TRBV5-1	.	CASRERETQYF
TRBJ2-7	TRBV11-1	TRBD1	CASSQRQGEDEQYF
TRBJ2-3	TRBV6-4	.	CASSVGGSTDTQYF
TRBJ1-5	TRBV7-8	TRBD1	CASSSHPRRTGGKPQHF
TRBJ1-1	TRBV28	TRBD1	CASSSGQGSRTEAFF
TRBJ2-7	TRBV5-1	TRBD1	CASSLDLTGTGTYEQYF
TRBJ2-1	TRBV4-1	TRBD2	CASSPLAGGDNEQFF
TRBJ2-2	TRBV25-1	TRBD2	CASSDSGREAGELFF
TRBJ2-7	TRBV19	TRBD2	CASRPTSGSAYEQYF
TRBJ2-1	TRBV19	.	CASSMGSPSNEQFF
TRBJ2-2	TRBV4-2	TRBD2	CASSHQKYGGARTGELFF
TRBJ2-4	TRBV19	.	CASSNEGGLANIQYF
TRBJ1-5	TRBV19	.	CASSIDRDSNQPQHF
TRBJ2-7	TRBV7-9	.	CASSSLPHPEQYF
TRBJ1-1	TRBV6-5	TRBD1	CASSLQGVNTEAFF
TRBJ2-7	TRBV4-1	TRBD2	CASSQDKWAGVPYEQYF
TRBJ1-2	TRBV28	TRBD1	CASTGDRRGYTF
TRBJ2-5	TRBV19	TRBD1	CASKEDREGKETQYF
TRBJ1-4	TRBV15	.	CATNGQKLFF
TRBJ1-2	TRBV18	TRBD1	CASSPSGTAGYTF
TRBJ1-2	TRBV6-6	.	CASSYQDSNYGYTF
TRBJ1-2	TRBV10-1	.	CASSAGDYGYTF
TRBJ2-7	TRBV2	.	CASRTQGGGGDPLYF
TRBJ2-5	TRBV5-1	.	CASSDPTGGETQYF